This T cell receptor beta chain stems from a study of blood T cell repertoires in COVID-19. The CDR3 is made up of 14 amino acids. V lost 0 bases to trimming and J lost 5 bases, with 10 bases between them. Germline CDR1 MNHEY, CDR2 SVGAGI. Assay used: immunoSEQ multiplex PCR; TCRdb lists only in-frame clones, some missing. The sample has about 59,000 clones; around 80% are singletons. The genes are TRBV6-5 and TRBJ2-5; no reliable D call. Sequencing used peripheral blood. The clonotype was recovered from a man older than 75 with acute or convalescent COVID-19. The DNA of the CDR3 is TGTGCCAGCAGTTACTCTTCCCAGGCGGAGACCCAGTACTTC. This codes for CASSYSSQAETQYF.